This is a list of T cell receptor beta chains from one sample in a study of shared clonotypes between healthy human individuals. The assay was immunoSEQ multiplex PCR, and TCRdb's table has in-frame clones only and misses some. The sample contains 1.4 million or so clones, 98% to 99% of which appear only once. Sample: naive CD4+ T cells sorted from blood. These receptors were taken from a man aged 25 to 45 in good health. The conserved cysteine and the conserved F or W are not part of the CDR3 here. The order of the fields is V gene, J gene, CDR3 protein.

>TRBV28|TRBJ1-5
ASSQTYQPQH
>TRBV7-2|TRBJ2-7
ASSSGTGTLGQY
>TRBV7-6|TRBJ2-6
ASSPWTSGISGANVLT
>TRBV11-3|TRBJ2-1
ASSSPGPHAEQF
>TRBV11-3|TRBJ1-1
ASSLEGAAPGTQS
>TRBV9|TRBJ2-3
ASSAAGVQQY
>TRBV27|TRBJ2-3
ASSLSGTDTQY
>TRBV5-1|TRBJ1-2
ASSFDRGHGYT
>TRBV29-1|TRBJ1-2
SVSDRFYGYT
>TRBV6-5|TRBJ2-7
ASSYSSGVVGEQY
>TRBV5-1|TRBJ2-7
ASSRGQSSSYEQY
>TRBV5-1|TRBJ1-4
ASSLEVPGEKLF
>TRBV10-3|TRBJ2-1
ASRGDRAGFNEQF
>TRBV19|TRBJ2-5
ASSTSTRGETQY
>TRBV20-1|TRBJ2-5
SARVRTQY
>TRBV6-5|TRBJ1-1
ASRKGPTNTEAF
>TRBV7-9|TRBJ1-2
ASSQDHYGYT
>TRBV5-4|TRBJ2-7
ASSDGAGVMHEQY
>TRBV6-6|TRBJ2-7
ASSADYEQY
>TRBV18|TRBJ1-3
ASSPLDTLVSGNTIY
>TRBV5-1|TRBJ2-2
AIRLAGTTGELF
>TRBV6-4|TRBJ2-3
ASSDRANTQY
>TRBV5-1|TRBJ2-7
ASSRLSGTSVSYEQY
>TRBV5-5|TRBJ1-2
ASSLALGADYGYT
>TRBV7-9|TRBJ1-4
ASSLVGDQTLATNEKLF
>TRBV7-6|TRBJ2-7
ATSHLAGGGSSYEQY
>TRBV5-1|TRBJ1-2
ASSLVRQGASGYT
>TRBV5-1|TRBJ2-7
ASSLIGPSYEQY
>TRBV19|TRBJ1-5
ASSMNGKDQPQH
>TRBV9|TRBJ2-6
ASSVAKGQESSGANVLT
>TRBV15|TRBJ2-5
ATSRGGGPQETQY
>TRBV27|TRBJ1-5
ASRNYSNQPQH
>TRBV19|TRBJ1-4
ASRQGTKEKLF
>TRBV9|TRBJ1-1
ASSVGPGGMNTEAF
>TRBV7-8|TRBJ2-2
ASSPRTPNTGELF
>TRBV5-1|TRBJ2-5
ASSPHRGSGETQY
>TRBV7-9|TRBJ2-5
ASSLALAQETQY
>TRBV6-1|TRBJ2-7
ASNTGSTVYEQY
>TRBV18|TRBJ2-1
ASSPKGAQGEQF
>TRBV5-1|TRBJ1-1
ASSPSGTAVEAF
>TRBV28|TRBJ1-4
ASSPRWGNEKLF
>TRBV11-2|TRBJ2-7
ASSFLRAPYEQY
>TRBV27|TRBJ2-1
ASSPYRPRLAAGGSLNEQF
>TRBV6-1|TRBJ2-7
ASRGAGAVYEQY
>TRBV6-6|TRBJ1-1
ASSYSAGTEAF
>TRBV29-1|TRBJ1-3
SGGTGLGGNTIY
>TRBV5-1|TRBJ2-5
ASSGRETQY
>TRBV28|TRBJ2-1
ASSFHLTGIYNEQF
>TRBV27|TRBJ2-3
ASRQKRDSSGSTDTQY
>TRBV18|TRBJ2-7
ASSPTGTTVEQY
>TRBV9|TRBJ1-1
ASSSRLLGERDTEAF
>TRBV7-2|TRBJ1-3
ASSYQTGSTGNTIY
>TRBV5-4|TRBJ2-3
ASSPRTTGTDTQY
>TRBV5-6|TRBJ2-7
ASSFLPTGGYEQY
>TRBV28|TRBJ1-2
ASSSLLLAKT
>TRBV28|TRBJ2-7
AIRENMGYEQY
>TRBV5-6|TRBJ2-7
ASSLVEYEQY
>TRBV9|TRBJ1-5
ASSVGGLGNQPQH
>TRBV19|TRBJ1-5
ASSIDGGGNQPQH
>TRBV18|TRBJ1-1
ASSQGGTEAF